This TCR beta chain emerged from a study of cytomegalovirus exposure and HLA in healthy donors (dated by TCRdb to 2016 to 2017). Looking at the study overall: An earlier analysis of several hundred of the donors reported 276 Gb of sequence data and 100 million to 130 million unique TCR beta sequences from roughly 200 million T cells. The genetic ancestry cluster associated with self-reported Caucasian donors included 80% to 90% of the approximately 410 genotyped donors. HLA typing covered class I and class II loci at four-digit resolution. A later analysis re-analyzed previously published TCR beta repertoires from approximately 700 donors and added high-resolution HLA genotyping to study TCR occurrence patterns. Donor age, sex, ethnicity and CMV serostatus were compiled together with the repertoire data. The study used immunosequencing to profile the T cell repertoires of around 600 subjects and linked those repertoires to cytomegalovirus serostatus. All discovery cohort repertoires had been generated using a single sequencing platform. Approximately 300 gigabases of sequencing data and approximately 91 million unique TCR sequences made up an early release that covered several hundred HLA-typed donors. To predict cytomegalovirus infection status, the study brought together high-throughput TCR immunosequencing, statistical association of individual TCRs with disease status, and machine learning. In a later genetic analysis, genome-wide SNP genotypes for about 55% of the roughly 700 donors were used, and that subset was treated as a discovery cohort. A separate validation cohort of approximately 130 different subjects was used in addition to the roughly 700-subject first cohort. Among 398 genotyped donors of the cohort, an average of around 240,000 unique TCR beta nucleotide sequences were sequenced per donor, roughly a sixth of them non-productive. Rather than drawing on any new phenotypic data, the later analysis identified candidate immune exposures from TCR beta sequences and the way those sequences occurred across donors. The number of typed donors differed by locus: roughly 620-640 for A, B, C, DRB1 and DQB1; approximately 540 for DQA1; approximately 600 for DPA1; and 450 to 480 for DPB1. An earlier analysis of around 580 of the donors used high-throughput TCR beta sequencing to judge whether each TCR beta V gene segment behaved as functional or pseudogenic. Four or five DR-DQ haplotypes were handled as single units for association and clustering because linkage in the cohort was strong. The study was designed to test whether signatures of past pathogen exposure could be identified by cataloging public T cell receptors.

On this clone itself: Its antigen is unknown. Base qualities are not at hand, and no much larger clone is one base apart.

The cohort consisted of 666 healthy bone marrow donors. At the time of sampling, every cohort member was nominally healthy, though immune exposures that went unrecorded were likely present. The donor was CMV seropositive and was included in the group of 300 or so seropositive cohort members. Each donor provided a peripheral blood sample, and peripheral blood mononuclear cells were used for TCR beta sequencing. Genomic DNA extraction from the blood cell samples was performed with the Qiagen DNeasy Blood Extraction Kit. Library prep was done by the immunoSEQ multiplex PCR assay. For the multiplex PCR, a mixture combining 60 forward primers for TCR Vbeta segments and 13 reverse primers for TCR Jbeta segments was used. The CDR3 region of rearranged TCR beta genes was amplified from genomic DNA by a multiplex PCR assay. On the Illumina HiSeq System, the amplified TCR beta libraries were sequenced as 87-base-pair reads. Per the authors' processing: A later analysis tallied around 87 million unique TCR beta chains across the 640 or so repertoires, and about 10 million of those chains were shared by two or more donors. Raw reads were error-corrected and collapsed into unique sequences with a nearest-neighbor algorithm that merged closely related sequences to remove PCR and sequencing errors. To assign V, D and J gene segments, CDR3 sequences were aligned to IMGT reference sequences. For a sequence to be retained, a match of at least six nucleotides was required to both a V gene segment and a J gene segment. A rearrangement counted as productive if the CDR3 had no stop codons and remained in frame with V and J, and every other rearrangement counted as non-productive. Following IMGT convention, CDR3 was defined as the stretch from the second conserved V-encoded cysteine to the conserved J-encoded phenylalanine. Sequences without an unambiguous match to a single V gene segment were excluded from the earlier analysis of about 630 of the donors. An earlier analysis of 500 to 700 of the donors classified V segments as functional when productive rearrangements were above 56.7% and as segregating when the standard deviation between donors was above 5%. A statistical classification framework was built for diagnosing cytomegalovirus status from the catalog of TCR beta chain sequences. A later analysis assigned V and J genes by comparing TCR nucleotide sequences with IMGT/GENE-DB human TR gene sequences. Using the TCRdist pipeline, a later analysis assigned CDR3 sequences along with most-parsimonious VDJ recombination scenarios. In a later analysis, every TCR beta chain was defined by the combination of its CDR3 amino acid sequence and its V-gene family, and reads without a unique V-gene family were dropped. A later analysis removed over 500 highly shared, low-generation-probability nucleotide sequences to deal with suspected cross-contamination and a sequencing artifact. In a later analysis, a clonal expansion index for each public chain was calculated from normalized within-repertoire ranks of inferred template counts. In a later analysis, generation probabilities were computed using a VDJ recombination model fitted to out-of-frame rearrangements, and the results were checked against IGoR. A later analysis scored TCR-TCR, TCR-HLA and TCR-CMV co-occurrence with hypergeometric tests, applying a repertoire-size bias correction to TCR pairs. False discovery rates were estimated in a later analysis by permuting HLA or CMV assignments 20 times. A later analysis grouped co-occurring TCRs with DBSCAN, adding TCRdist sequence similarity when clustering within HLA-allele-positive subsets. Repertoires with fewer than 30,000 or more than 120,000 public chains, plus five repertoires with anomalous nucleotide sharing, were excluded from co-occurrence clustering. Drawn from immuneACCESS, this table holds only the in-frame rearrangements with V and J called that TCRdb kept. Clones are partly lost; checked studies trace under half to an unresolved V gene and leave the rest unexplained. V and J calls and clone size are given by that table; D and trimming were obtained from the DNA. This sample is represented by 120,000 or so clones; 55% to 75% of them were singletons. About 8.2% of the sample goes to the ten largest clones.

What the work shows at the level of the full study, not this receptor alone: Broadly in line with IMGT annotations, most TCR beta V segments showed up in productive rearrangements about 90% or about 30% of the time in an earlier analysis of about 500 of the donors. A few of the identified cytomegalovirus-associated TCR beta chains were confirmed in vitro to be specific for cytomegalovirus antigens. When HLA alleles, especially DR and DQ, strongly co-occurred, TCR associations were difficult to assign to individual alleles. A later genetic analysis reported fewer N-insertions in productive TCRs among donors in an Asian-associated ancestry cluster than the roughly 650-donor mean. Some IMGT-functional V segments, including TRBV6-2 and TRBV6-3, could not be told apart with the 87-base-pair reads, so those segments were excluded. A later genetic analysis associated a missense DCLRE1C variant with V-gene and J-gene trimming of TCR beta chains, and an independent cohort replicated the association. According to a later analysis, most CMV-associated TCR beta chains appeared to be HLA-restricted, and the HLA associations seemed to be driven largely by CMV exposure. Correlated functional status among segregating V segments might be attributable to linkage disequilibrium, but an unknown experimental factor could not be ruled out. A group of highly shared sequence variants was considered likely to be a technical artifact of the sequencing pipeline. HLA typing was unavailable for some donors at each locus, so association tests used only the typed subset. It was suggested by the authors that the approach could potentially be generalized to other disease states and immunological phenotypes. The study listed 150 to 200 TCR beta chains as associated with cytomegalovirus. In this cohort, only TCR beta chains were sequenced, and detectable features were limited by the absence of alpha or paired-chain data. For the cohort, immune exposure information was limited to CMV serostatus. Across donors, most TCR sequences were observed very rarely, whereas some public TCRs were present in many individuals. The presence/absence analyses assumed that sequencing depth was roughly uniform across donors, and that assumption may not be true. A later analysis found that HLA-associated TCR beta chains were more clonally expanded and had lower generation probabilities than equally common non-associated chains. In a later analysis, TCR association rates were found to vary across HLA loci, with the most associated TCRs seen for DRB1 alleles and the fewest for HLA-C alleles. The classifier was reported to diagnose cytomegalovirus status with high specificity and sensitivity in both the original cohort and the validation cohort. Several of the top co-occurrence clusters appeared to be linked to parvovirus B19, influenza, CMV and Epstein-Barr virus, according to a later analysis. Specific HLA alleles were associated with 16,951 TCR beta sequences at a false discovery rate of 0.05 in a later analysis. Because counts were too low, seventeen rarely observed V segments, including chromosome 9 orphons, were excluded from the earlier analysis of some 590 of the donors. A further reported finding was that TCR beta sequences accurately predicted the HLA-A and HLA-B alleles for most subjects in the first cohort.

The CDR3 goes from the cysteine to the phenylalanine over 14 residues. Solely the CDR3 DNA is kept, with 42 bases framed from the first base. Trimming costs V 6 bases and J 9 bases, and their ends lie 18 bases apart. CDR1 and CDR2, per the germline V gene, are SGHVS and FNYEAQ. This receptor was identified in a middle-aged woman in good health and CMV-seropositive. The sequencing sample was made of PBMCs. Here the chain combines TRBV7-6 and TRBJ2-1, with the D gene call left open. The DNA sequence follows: TGTGCCAGCAGGGATTGGCAAGGCAACAGTGAGCAGTTCTTC. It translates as CASRDWQGNSEQFF.